This T cell receptor beta chain was observed in a study of T cells in Graves' hyperthyroidism and ophthalmopathy (dated by TCRdb to the late 2010s). Broadly, across the study: Peripheral blood was sampled at the time of initial diagnosis, prior to any treatment. To identify distinguishing TCR V-J signatures, a discovery cohort of around 100 patients was used, comprising some 45 with Graves' ophthalmopathy and approximately 57 with stable Graves' hyperthyroidism. The paper reports TCR Vbeta CDR3 sequencing of approximately 140 peripheral blood samples: around 41 ophthalmopathy, about 75 hyperthyroidism and approximately 17 progressor patients. Thyroid tissue and blood T-cell repertoires from six Graves' hyperthyroidism patients were also compared in the study. After blood sampling, hyperthyroidism patients were treated with methimazole at a starting dose of 30 mg daily, and ophthalmopathy patients were treated with high-dose intravenous methylprednisolone. The approximately 100 discovery patients were randomly divided into training and test sets at a 7:3 ratio. Prospective prediction of ophthalmopathy was tested in an independent validation cohort consisting of some 20 hyperthyroidism patients and approximately 16 patients who later progressed to ophthalmopathy. Overall study outcomes, separate from this receptor: During validation, the model predicted progression to ophthalmopathy a median of about 5.9 months ahead of onset, with more than 60% sensitivity and 72% to 85% specificity. Blood samples also contained most of the expanded thyroid clonotypes (frequency above 0.001), which suggests that blood repertoires may reflect thyroid immune responses. A 13 V-J signature model separated ophthalmopathy from stable hyperthyroidism, with 87.88% sensitivity and roughly 82% specificity in cross-validation and 80%/75% in testing. Sample size was not statistically predetermined, and blinding of investigators to group allocation was not performed.

Hyperthyroidism patients were aged 18 to 65 years and newly diagnosed, with disease duration of less than 2 months. Exclusion was applied to patients with uncontrolled infections, other autoimmune diseases, pregnancy or lactation. Diagnoses were established on the basis of clinical symptoms, serum thyroxine and TRAb, thyroid ultrasound, and orbital computed tomography. For progressor patients, blood was drawn at the first diagnosis of hyperthyroidism, before any ophthalmopathy symptoms had appeared. PBMCs were separated from approximately 10 ml of fresh peripheral blood using Ficoll-Paque density gradient centrifugation. Patients classed as progressors first received a Graves' hyperthyroidism diagnosis and then went on to develop ophthalmopathy during follow-up. Trizol reagent was used to extract total RNA, and RNA quality was then checked on an Agilent 2100 Bioanalyzer. This clonotype turned up a few times. It has no known antigen specificity. No much larger clone is present one base from it, and per-base qualities are unavailable.

TCR beta CDR3 regions were amplified from RNA transcripts. A first-round RT-PCR of the TCR CDR3 used the HTBI primer set with the Qiagen OneStep RT-PCR kit. The libraries were constructed in a second round of multiplex PCR and then size-selected and purified. Sequencing of the libraries was done on an Illumina HiSeq2000 using paired-end 100 bp reads. In the authors' own workflow: SOAPnuke was used to process the raw data, removing reads that contained adapters or uncalled bases, had a mean Phred below 15, or lacked an exact match to the constant primer or identifier. COPE v1.2.5 was used to merge the high-quality paired reads, and each unique nucleotide sequence was defined as a clonotype. MiTCR v1.1 was used to align the clonotypes against IMGT TRBV, TRBD and TRBJ reference segments. The analysis was restricted to V-J combinations with a frequency above 0.0001, which together covered just over 98% of the repertoires. A TCS score was defined as the ratio between F50 (clonal expansion) and ExV (chaos), using BLOSUM62-based TCRdist between CDR3 peptides within each V-J. Welch's t-statistics and random forest reduced around 510 V-J features to roughly 13, which were used in a naive Bayes classifier (R e1071). The raw public reads went through TCRdb reprocessing: fastp at Q25, MiXCR clone calling, in-frame beta chains kept. Merged by CDR3 protein, the rows form single entries marked with the most common genes and DNA. These V and J calls derive from TCRdb rather than the authors' analysis. Across this sample there are about 180,000 distinct CDR3 sequences, with about 9.4% seen only once. The ten top clones hold roughly 23% of the sample.

Including the terminal cysteine and phenylalanine, the CDR3 comprises 15 residues. Only CDR3 DNA remains: 45 bases, in frame from the first base. The germline V gene sets CDR1 to WSHSY and CDR2 to SAAADI. V and J lose 5 bases and 0 bases, and a span of 13 bases separates them. Recombination linked TRBV10-2 to TRBJ1-1, with TRBD1 as a weak D call on 5 bases. The sample comprised blood. The origin of this receptor is a woman aged 18-30 years with Graves' hyperthyroidism that later progressed to Graves' ophthalmopathy. Here the CDR3 is given as CASSIIKGVNTEAFF. The nucleotide sequence is given as TGCGCCAGCAGTATTATAAAAGGGGTGAACACTGAAGCTTTCTTT.